A single sample is the source of the 26 T cell receptor beta chains below, sequenced in a study of glioma-infiltrating T cells after dendritic cell vaccination. Profiled with immunoSEQ multiplex PCR; TCRdb holds only in-frame clones, not every one. This sample carries roughly 51,000 clones, 85% of them seen once, and the ten largest clones take over 9.5%. The material sequenced was blood, taken before dendritic cell vaccination. All receptors come from a human donor with glioblastoma.

CDR3 nucleotides: TGCGCCAGCAGCTTGGTCGGGGACAGGGGCTACAATGAGCAGTTCTTC. Protein: CASSLVGDRGYNEQFF. J is TRBJ2-1 and V is TRBV5-1, with 10 bases matching TRBD1. The CDR3 length is 16 residues. Germline lookup yields CDR1 SGHRS and CDR2 YFSETQ. Trimming at V came to 0 bases and at J to 3 bases, leaving 3 bases not matched to a gene.

The chain recombines TRBV19 with TRBJ2-2, with 7 bases lining up with TRBD1. The V gene's germline CDR1 is LNHDA and CDR2 SQIVND (reference sequence). V trimming: 6 bases; J trimming: 1 base; junction bases outside the gene matches: 8. The CDR3 extends over 16 amino acids. The CDR3, as DNA: TGTGCCAGTAGGGTGACAGGGATGGGGAACACCGGGGAGCTGTTTTTT. The encoded protein is CASRVTGMGNTGELFF.

The chain links TRBV11-3 to TRBJ1-2, with D tentatively TRBD1 (6 bases). Trimming stripped 5 bases from V and 3 bases from J, with 13 bases between. Germline V gene data show CDR1 as SGHNT and CDR2 as YENEEA. The CDR3 totals 14 residues. As DNA, the CDR3 is TGTGCCAGCAGCACCGGACAGCGGCACTATGGCTACACCTTC. Encoded protein: CASSTGQRHYGYTF.

This chain uses TRBV11-2 with TRBJ1-1; D is unclear. Germline V gene lookup returns CDR1 SGHAT and CDR2 FQNNGV. Trimming cost V 4 bases and J 0 bases, with 6 bases left between them. The CDR3 sequence is 13 residues long. DNA for the CDR3: TGTGCCAGCAGCTCGCGGATGAACACTGAAGCTTTCTTT. Translating it yields CASSSRMNTEAFF.

This clone was seen just once. The V gene is TRBV19, the J gene TRBJ2-4; TRBD1 might be the D (6 bases). V dropped 5 bases and J dropped 4 bases, with 9 bases sitting between them. In germline, CDR1 is LNHDA, CDR2 SQIVND (reference sequence). The length of the CDR3 is 13 residues. DNA for the CDR3: TGTGCCAGTAGTCAGGGGAGAAAAAACATTCAGTACTTC. Its translation: CASSQGRKNIQYF.

V is TRBV19 and J is TRBJ1-1; D ambiguous. V dropped 8 bases and J dropped 1 base, with 11 bases sitting between them. The CDR3 spans 13 residues. The germline V gene encodes CDR1 LNHDA and CDR2 SQIVND (reference sequence). CDR3 region: CASARSGNTEAFF. CDR3 bases: TGTGCCAGTGCGAGGTCGGGGAACACTGAAGCTTTCTTT. The full variable domain, rest sourced from reference TRBV19 and TRBJ1-1, is DGGITQSPKYLFRKEGQNVTLSCEQNLNHDAMYWYRQDPGQGLRLIYYSQIVNDFQKGDIAEGYSVSREKKESFPLTVTSAQKNPTAFYLCASARSGNTEAFFGQGTRLTVV.

V and J are TRBV9 and TRBJ1-1; no clear D. From germline, CDR1 is SGDLS and CDR2 YYNGEE. Trimming shortened V by 0 bases and J by 3 bases, and 6 bases separated the two germline ends. The CDR3 extends over 13 amino acids. The CDR3 DNA reads TGTGCCAGCAGCGTAGCTACGGACACTGAAGCTTTCTTT. This codes for CASSVATDTEAFF.

The V gene is TRBV30, the J gene TRBJ2-1, with 10 positions matching TRBD1. After removal of 3 bases from V and 8 bases from J, the junction contained 1 base not matched to a gene. The CDR3 extends over 12 amino acids. Germline assignment: CDR1 GTSNPN and CDR2 SVGIG (reference sequence). This CDR3 reads CAWSGTGDEQFF. The CDR3 bases are TGTGCCTGGAGCGGGACAGGGGATGAGCAGTTCTTC.

V usage is TRBV30 and J usage is TRBJ2-1; D is ambiguous. Per germline, CDR1 GTSNPN and CDR2 SVGIG (reference sequence). Trimming removed 2 bases from V and 12 bases from J, with 8 bases in between. The CDR3 sequence is 10 residues long. DNA of the CDR3: TGTGCCTGGAGTTCCCCCAGGCAGTTCTTC. Translation gives CAWSSPRQFF.

The rearrangement links TRBV6-7 to TRBJ1-2; no clear D. TRBV6-7 is classed as an ORF, of uncertain function. Trimming removed 8 bases from V and 3 bases from J, with 4 bases in between. This CDR3 has 10 residues. As DNA, the CDR3 is TGTGCCAGCGGAGACTATGGCTACACCTTC. It yields the protein CASGDYGYTF.

This sequence joins TRBV15 and TRBJ1-2; 7 bases are a match to TRBD1. V shed 8 bases, J shed 2 bases, and the junction held 14 bases outside the gene matches. This CDR3 is 16 amino acids long. Germline V gene lookup returns CDR1 LNHNV and CDR2 YYDKDF (reference sequence). The CDR3 DNA reads as TGTGCCACCGGGGATATGAGGGGGCAAGGAAACTATGGCTACACCTTC. Translation: CATGDMRGQGNYGYTF.

This clone was seen only a few times. The chain uses TRBV10-3 and TRBJ2-1; 10 nucleotides align to TRBD2. Trimming cost V 8 bases and J 5 bases; bases outside gene matches: 9. CDR1 ENHRY and CDR2 SYGVKD come from the germline V gene. The CDR3 has 15 residues. The CDR3 reads CAILASGSGDNEQFF. CDR3 coding DNA: TGTGCCATCCTAGCTAGCGGGAGTGGGGACAATGAGCAGTTCTTC.

This rearrangement joins TRBV6-6 to TRBJ1-1; 9 bases line up with TRBD1. The CDR3 consists of 16 residues. Trimming cost V 5 bases and J 9 bases; bases outside gene matches: 16. Per the germline V gene, CDR1 is MNHNY and CDR2 is SVGAGI (reference sequence). The CDR3 DNA follows: TGTGCCAGCAGTCCCCCGGCCCCACAGGGGGCATTGAAAGCTTTCTTT. It is translated as CASSPPAPQGALKAFF.

This chain connects TRBV19 to TRBJ2-5; D is uncertain. The CDR3 has 11 residues. V was shortened by 3 bases and J by 5 bases, with 4 bases between the two germline ends. Germline lookup yields CDR1 LNHDA and CDR2 SQIVND (reference sequence). CDR3 amino acids: CASSMAETQYF. CDR3 DNA sequence: TGTGCCAGTAGTATGGCCGAGACCCAGTACTTC.

This rearrangement joins TRBV7-3 to TRBJ2-1, with 7 bases lining up with TRBD2. This CDR3 region has 17 residues. Germline CDR1 and CDR2: SGHTA and FQGTGA. After removal of 1 base from V and 5 bases from J, the junction contained 11 bases not matched to a gene. CDR3 bases: TGTGCCAGCAGCTTAAGGGCTAGCGGCGCCCTCAACAATGAGCAGTTCTTC. Translation gives CASSLRASGALNNEQFF.

This rearrangement joins TRBV10-3 to TRBJ1-3; weak D call: TRBD1 (5 bases). The CDR3 has 15 residues. CDR1 and CDR2 (germline): ENHRY, SYGVKD. V lost 8 bases and J lost 0, with 14 bases in between. The CDR3 region is CAIQTAFSSGNTIYF. As DNA, the CDR3 is TGTGCCATCCAGACAGCTTTCAGCTCTGGAAACACCATATATTTT.

The genes are TRBV6-4 and TRBJ2-3, with 10 positions matching TRBD1. Unmatched junction bases numbered 1, after V lost 0 bases and J lost 4 bases. The germline V gene encodes CDR1 MRHNA and CDR2 SNTAGT. The CDR3 runs to 15 residues. The CDR3 DNA reads TGTGCCAGCAGTGACTCGACAGGGGGCGCAGATACGCAGTATTTT. Residues: CASSDSTGGADTQYF.

The chain joins TRBV5-1 to TRBJ1-4; tentatively, D is TRBD1 (5 bases). Looked up from germline, CDR1 is SGHRS and CDR2 is YFSETQ. With 1 base removed from V and 3 bases from J, the gap between germline ends came to 13 bases. This CDR3 contains 16 residues. The CDR3 protein is CASSLREGGANEKLFF. CDR3 sequence (DNA): TGCGCCAGCAGCTTGAGAGAGGGAGGGGCTAATGAAAAACTGTTTTTT.

The V and J genes are TRBV30 and TRBJ1-5; a weak D match, TRBD1 (5 bases). Germline V gene data show CDR1 as GTSNPN and CDR2 as SVGIG (reference sequence). CDR3 length equals 13 residues. V shed 6 bases and J shed 6 bases, with 15 bases lying between them. In DNA, the CDR3 is TGTGCCTGCTCCCCTCAGGGAATTCAGCCCCAGCATTTT. Protein sequence: CACSPQGIQPQHF. The entire variable domain, with the rest obtained from reference TRBV30 and TRBJ1-5, is as follows: SQTIHQWPATLVQPVGSPLSLECTVEGTSNPNLYWYRQAAGRGLQLLFYSVGIGQISSEVPQNLSASRPQDRQFILSSKKLLLSDSGFYLCACSPQGIQPQHFGDGTRLSIL.

J is TRBJ2-7 and V is TRBV5-1; the D is unclear. Germline lookup yields CDR1 SGHRS and CDR2 YFSETQ. V shed 3 bases and J shed 0 bases, with 7 bases lying between them. The CDR3 has 13 residues. The CDR3 DNA is TGCGCCAGCAGCTCGCCTAGCTCCTACGAGCAGTACTTC. The encoded protein is CASSSPSSYEQYF.

The V call is TRBV19, the J call TRBJ2-7, with TRBD1 matching over 7 bases. The J segment lost 5 bases and the V segment lost 6 bases, leaving 16 bases of the junction unmatched. Germline V CDR1 and CDR2: LNHDA, SQIVND (reference sequence). The CDR3 contains 16 residues. The DNA of the CDR3 is TGTGCCAGTAGGCCTTCGGTCTTCACAGGGGTGGACGAGCAGTACTTC. It translates to CASRPSVFTGVDEQYF.

The V and J genes are TRBV10-3 and TRBJ1-1; 7 bases match TRBD1. This CDR3 contains 15 residues. In germline, CDR1 is ENHRY, CDR2 SYGVKD. The ends lost 9 bases at V and 1 base at J; junction bases unmatched: 11. Here the CDR3 DNA reads TGTGCCATTCAAAACGCGGGACAGTCGAACACTGAAGCTTTCTTT. Translating it yields CAIQNAGQSNTEAFF.

The genes are TRBV5-1 and TRBJ2-7; D is possibly TRBD2 (5 bases). Looked up from germline, CDR1 is SGHRS and CDR2 is YFSETQ. The V end lost 4 bases, the J end lost 6 bases, and 8 bases lay between the germline ends. The CDR3 length is 11 residues. This CDR3 is CASSQTTEQYF. CDR3 sequence (DNA): TGCGCCAGCAGCCAGACTACCGAGCAGTACTTC.

This rearrangement joins TRBV5-1 to TRBJ2-1, with 7 positions matching TRBD2. Per the germline V gene, CDR1 is SGHRS and CDR2 is YFSETQ. V lost 1 base and J lost 0; bases outside the gene matches: 10. The CDR3 consists of 18 residues. CDR3 region: CASSLIKGLSASYNEQFF. The CDR3 DNA reads as TGCGCCAGCAGCTTGATAAAGGGACTATCCGCCTCCTACAATGAGCAGTTCTTC.

The chain recombines TRBV7-6 with TRBJ2-7; 10 bases are shared with TRBD1. V trimming: 3 bases; J trimming: 7 bases; junction bases outside the gene matches: 9. Germline lookup yields CDR1 SGHVS and CDR2 FNYEAQ. The CDR3 spans 15 residues. The CDR3 loop is CASSFLRTGGTEQYF. The DNA for the CDR3 is TGTGCCAGCAGCTTTCTGAGGACAGGGGGTACAGAGCAGTACTTC.

This rearrangement joins TRBV25-1 to TRBJ2-7; 9 positions agree with TRBD1. The CDR3 length is 15 residues. J lost 3 bases, V lost 4 bases, and 7 bases had no gene match. Germline V CDR1 and CDR2: MGHDK, SYGVNS. CDR3 residues: CASSGEDRGNYEQYF. The CDR3 DNA follows: TGTGCCAGCAGTGGGGAGGACAGGGGCAACTACGAGCAGTACTTC.